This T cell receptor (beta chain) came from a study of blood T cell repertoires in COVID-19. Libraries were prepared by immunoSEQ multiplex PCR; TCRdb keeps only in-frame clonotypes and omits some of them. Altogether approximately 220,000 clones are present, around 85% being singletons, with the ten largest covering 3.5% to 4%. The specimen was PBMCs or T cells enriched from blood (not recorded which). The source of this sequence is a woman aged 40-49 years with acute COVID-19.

The DNA for the CDR3 is TGTGCCAGCAGCCAAGACCTAGGGACAGGTAATGAAAAACTGTTTTTT. Protein sequence: CASSQDLGTGNEKLFF. This sequence joins TRBV4-2 and TRBJ1-4, with 8 bases aligning to TRBD1. J was trimmed by 4 bases and V by 0 bases; bases with no gene match: 4. This CDR3 comprises 16 residues. Per the germline V gene, CDR1 is LGHNA and CDR2 is YNFKEQ.